The clone carrying this T cell receptor beta chain has just one count. Its antigen is unknown. This sample is drawn from a study of cytomegalovirus exposure and HLA in healthy donors. General observations from the study: As confirmed in vitro, three CMV-associated chains were specific for CMV antigens.

PCR employed 60 Vbeta and 13 Jbeta primers. Assay: immunoSEQ multiplex PCR; the TCRdb copy retains only in-frame clones and omits some. The repertoire holds around 150,000 clones, 70% to 90% seen once, with about 2% in the top ten. The CDR3 totals 21 residues. CDR1 and CDR2 (germline): SGHRS, YFSETQ. Trimming removed 3 bases from V and 1 base from J; junction bases left unmatched: 15. The V and J genes are TRBV5-1 and TRBJ2-2, with 13 nucleotides matching TRBD2. Sample: PBMCs. The clonotype originates from a man aged 18 to 35 in good health and CMV-seropositive. CDR3 in DNA: TGCGCCAGCAGCTCCTCTCCAGGAGGACTAGCGGGGGCCTTGAACACCGGGGAGCTGTTTTTT. This sequence encodes CASSSSPGGLAGALNTGELFF.